This T cell receptor beta chain is drawn from a study of blood T cell repertoires in COVID-19. Living in 25 or so US areas, the participants were between roughly 18 and 95 years of age. Researchers sorted participants into cohorts using their self-reported clinical history. The CDR3 sequence is 15 residues long. Trimming removed 2 bases from V and 2 bases from J; junction bases left unmatched: 1. From germline, CDR1 is SGHTA and CDR2 FQGNSA. Original processing methods: From reference gene primer amplification, estimates of nucleated cell counts were derived. Repertoires were generated with immunoSEQ multiplex PCR, while TCRdb's copy carries only in-frame clones and drops some. The DNA gave D and trimming, while V, J and clone size come from that table. Of 130,000 to 150,000 clones in the sample, more than 75% were seen once.

Sample: PBMCs or T cells enriched from blood (not recorded which). The clonotype originates from a woman aged 25 to 45 with acute COVID-19. The V gene is TRBV7-2, the J gene TRBJ2-1; TRBD2 matches 9 bases. The DNA of the CDR3 is TGTGCCAGCAGCTTATTAGCGGGGGCCTACAATGAGCAGTTCTTC. Its protein product is CASSLLAGAYNEQFF.